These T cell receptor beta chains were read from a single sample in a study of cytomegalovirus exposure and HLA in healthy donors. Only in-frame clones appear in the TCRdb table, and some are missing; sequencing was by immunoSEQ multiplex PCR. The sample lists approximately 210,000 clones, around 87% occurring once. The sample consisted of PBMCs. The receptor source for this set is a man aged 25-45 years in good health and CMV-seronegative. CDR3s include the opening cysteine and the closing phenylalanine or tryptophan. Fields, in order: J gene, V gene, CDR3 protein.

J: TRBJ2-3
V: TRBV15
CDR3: CATSPRDSYTDTQYF

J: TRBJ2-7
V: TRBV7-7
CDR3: CASSQDRGNEQYF

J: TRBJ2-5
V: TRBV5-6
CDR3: CASSLLGQGRETQYF

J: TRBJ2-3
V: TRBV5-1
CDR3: CASSLVLRGRTDTQYF

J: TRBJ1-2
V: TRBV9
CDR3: CASSVTPGQGASGGYTF

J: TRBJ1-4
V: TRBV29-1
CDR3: CSVGTGMGNEKLFF

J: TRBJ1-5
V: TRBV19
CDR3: CASSIVGGHFSNQPQHF

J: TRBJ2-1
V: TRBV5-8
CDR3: CASSQGQVPNNEQFF

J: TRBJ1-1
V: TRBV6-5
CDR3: CASSPALTANTEAFF

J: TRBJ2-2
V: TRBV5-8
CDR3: CASSWPGQGTPTGELFF

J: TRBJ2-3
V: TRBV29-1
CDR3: CSVGNIVADTQYF

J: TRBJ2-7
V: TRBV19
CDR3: CASSPQGGDRGYEQYF

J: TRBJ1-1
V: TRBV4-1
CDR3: CASSQEWRVQALGEAFF

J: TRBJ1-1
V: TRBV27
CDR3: CASSLSWNTEAFF

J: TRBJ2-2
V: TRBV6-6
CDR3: CASSYGLGLTAGELFF

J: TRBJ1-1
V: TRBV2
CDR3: CASSEEGASAEAFF

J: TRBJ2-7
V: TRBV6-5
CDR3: CASSRDRGLFEQYF

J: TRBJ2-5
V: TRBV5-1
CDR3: CASSSSQGTGETQYF

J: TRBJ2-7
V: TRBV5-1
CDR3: CASRVGQDEQYF

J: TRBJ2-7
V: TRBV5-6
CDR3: CASSFGTVGYEQYF

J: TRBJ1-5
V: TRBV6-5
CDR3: CASGGGGYSNQPQHF

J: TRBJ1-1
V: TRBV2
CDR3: CASRRRAGRDTEAFF

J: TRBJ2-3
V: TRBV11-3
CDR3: CASSLRRGGSPGTDTQYF